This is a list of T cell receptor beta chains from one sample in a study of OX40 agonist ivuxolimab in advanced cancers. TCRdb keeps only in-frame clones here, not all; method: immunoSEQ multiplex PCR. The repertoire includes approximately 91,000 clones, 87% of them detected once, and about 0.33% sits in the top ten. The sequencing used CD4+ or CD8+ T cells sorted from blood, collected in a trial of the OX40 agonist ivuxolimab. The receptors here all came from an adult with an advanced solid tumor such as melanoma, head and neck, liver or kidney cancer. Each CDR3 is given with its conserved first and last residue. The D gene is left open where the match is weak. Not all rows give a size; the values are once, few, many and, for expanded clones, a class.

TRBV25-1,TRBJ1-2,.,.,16,CASSDSGSSRGYGYTF,TGTGCCAGCAGTGACTCCGGGTCCTCGCGGGGCTATGGCTACACCTTC
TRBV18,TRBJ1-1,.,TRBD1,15,CASSLTGTGNTEAFF,TGTGCCAGCTCACTGACAGGGACCGGGAACACTGAAGCTTTCTTT
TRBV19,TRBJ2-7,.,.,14,CASSIRGNAYEQYF,TGTGCCAGTAGTATAAGAGGGAATGCCTACGAGCAGTACTTC
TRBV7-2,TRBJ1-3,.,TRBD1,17,CASSSAPTGGPGNTIYF,TGTGCCAGCAGCTCGGCTCCGACAGGGGGTCCTGGAAACACCATATATTTT
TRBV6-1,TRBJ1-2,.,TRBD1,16,CASSDSRGTGSNGYTF,TGTGCCAGCAGTGATAGCAGGGGGACTGGAAGCAATGGCTACACCTTC
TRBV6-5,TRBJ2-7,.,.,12,CASSSLRDEQYF,TGTGCCAGCAGTTCCCTCAGGGACGAGCAGTACTTC
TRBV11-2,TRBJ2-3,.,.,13,CASTWTQRDTQYF,TGTGCCAGCACCTGGACCCAGAGGGATACGCAGTATTTT
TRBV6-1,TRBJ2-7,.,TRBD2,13,CASRGGSSYEQYF,TGTGCCAGCAGGGGCGGGAGCTCCTACGAGCAGTACTTC
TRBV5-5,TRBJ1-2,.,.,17,CASSPNTGNSQRYGYTF,TGTGCCAGCAGCCCTAATACAGGGAATTCACAACGCTATGGCTACACCTTC
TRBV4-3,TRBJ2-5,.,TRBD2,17,CASSQTSGGAGVETQYF,TGCGCCAGCAGCCAAACTAGCGGGGGGGCCGGTGTGGAGACCCAGTACTTC
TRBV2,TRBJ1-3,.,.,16,CASSERRQGDGNTIYF,TGTGCCAGCAGTGAAAGGCGTCAGGGTGACGGAAACACCATATATTTT
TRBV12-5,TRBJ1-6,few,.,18,CASGLVQTRRVSNSPLHF,TGTGCTAGTGGTTTGGTACAGACAAGGAGGGTATCTAATTCACCCCTCCACTTT
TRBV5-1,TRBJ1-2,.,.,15,CASSPVADRNYGYTF,TGCGCCAGCAGCCCGGTCGCGGACAGAAACTATGGCTACACCTTC
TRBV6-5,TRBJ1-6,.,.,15,CASSYGQGSKVALHF,TGTGCCAGCAGTTACGGTCAGGGATCCAAAGTAGCCCTCCACTTT
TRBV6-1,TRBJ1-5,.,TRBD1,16,CASSAGLTGVNQPQHF,TGTGCCAGCAGTGCAGGACTGACAGGGGTTAATCAGCCCCAGCATTTT
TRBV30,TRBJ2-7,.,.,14,CAWSRGGSSYEQYF,TGTGCCTGGAGTCGTGGAGGGAGCTCCTACGAGCAGTACTTC
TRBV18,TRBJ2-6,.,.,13,CASSFSGANVLTF,TGTGCCAGCTCCTTTTCTGGGGCCAACGTCCTGACTTTC
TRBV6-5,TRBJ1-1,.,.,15,CASSYSAVMNTEAFF,TGTGCCAGCAGTTACTCGGCAGTCATGAACACTGAAGCTTTCTTT
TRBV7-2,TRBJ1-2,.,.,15,CASSYPRVGHYGYTF,TGTGCCAGCAGCTATCCGAGGGTGGGTCACTATGGCTACACCTTC
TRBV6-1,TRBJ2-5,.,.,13,CASVRSRGETQYF,TGTGCCAGCGTTAGAAGTCGGGGGGAGACCCAGTACTTC
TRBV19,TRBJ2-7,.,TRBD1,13,CASNRDRGDEQYF,TGTGCCAGTAATAGGGACAGGGGGGACGAGCAGTACTTC
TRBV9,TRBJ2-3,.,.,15,CASSVVGASTDTQYF,TGTGCCAGCAGCGTAGTGGGGGCAAGCACAGATACGCAGTATTTT
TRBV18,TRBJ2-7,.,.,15,CASSPGAGTNYEQYF,TGTGCCAGCTCACCAGGGGCGGGGACCAACTACGAGCAGTACTTC
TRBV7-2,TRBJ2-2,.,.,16,CASSLGRTGGTGELFF,TGTGCCAGCAGCTTAGGCCGGACAGGAGGGACCGGGGAGCTGTTTTTT
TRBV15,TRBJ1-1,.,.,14,CATSKRPLDSEAFF,TGTGCCACCAGCAAGAGGCCCCTCGACTCCGAAGCTTTCTTT
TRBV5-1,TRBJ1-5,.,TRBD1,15,CASSFTGEGNQPQHF,TGCGCCAGCAGCTTTACAGGGGAAGGCAATCAGCCCCAGCATTTT
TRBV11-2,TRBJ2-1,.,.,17,CASSLAVRVPLVGEQFF,TGTGCCAGCAGCTTAGCCGTCCGGGTCCCATTGGTTGGTGAGCAGTTCTTC
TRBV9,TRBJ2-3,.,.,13,CASTPLATDTQYF,TGTGCCAGCACCCCCTTGGCGACAGATACGCAGTATTTT
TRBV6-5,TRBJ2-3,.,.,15,CASSSPGLGTDTQYF,TGTGCCAGCAGTTCCCCGGGACTCGGCACAGATACGCAGTATTTT
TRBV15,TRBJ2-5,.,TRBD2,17,CATRSLRAGDRQETQYF,TGTGCCACCAGATCTCTCCGGGCGGGGGACCGCCAAGAGACCCAGTACTTC
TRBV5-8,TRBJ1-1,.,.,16,CASTIWLGGWNTEAFF,TGTGCCAGCACTATATGGTTGGGAGGGTGGAACACTGAAGCTTTCTTT
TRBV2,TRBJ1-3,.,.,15,CASRERTAAGNTIYF,TGTGCCAGCAGAGAACGGACGGCGGCTGGAAACACCATATATTTT
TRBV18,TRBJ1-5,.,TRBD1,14,CASSEGAGNQPQHF,TGTGCCAGCTCAGAGGGGGCGGGCAATCAGCCCCAGCATTTT
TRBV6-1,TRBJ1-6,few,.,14,CASSAGPYNSPLHF,TGTGCCAGCAGTGCAGGACCTTATAATTCACCCCTCCACTTT
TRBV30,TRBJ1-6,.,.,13,CACSGSNFSPLHF,TGTGCCTGCTCAGGGAGTAACTTTTCACCCCTCCACTTT
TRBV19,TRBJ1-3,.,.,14,CASSIGSSGNTIYF,TGTGCCAGTAGTATAGGGAGCTCTGGAAACACCATATATTTT
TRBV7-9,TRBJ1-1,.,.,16,CASSLYRGGRNTEAFF,TGTGCCAGCAGCCTATACCGGGGCGGACGGAACACTGAAGCTTTCTTT
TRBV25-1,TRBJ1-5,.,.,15,CASSDNRDGNQPQHF,TGTGCCAGCAGTGACAACAGGGACGGCAATCAGCCCCAGCATTTT
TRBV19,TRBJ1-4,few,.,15,CASSSPRGNNEKLFF,TGTGCCAGTAGTAGCCCTCGGGGGAATAATGAAAAACTGTTTTTT
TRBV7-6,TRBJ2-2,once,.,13,CASSLEYTGELFF,TGTGCCAGCAGCTTAGAATACACCGGGGAGCTGTTTTTT
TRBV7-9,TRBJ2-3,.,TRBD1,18,CASSSPRPDRGLTDTQYF,TGTGCCAGCAGCTCCCCCCGCCCGGACAGGGGGCTAACAGATACGCAGTATTTT
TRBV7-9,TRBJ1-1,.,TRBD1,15,CASSLRTGGYTEAFF,TGTGCCAGCAGCCTCAGGACAGGGGGCTATACTGAAGCTTTCTTT
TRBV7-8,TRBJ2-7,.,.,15,CASSDFHREGHEQYF,TGTGCCAGCAGCGACTTTCACAGGGAAGGCCACGAGCAGTACTTC
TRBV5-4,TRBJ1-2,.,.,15,CASRAGTAGDYGYTF,TGTGCCAGCAGGGCCGGGACGGCGGGGGACTATGGCTACACCTTC
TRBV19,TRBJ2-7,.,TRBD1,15,CASSIYGTGSYEQYF,TGTGCCAGTAGTATTTACGGGACAGGGTCCTACGAGCAGTACTTC
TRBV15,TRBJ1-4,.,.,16,CATSRDQYYTNEKLFF,TGTGCCACCAGCAGAGACCAGTACTATACGAATGAAAAACTGTTTTTT
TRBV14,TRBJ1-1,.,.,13,CASSQDWQREAFF,TGTGCCAGCAGCCAAGATTGGCAGCGTGAAGCTTTCTTT
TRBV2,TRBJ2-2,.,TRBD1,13,CASLRTGTGELFF,TGTGCCAGCCTGAGGACAGGGACCGGGGAGCTGTTTTTT
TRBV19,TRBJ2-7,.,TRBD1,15,CASSTEGANTYEQYF,TGTGCCAGTAGTACTGAGGGGGCAAATACCTACGAGCAGTACTTC
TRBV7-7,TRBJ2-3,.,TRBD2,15,CASSLTSVRTDTQYF,TGTGCCAGCAGCTTGACTAGCGTAAGGACAGATACGCAGTATTTT
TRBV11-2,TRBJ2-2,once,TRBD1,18,CASTETTRQGRNTGELFF,TGTGCCAGCACCGAAACCACCAGACAGGGCCGGAACACCGGGGAGCTGTTTTTT
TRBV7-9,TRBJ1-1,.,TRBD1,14,CASSPSPGGTRAFF,TGTGCCAGCAGCCCCTCCCCAGGGGGAACTCGTGCTTTCTTT
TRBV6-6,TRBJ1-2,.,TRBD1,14,CASSYLGQGLGYTF,TGTGCCAGCAGTTACCTCGGACAGGGGCTTGGCTACACCTTC
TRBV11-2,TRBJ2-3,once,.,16,CASSLAPAKNTDTQYF,TGTGCCAGCAGCTTAGCCCCGGCGAAAAACACAGATACGCAGTATTTT
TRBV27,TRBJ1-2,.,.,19,CASSTTRGGGKPFNYGYTF,TGTGCCAGCAGTACAACCAGGGGTGGGGGTAAACCCTTTAACTATGGCTACACCTTC
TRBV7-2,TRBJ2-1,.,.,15,CASTKSGKRVGEQFF,TGTGCCAGCACCAAATCCGGCAAAAGGGTGGGTGAGCAGTTCTTC
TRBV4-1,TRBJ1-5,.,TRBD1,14,CASSQEQGDQPQHF,TGCGCCAGCAGCCAAGAACAGGGGGATCAGCCCCAGCATTTT